Listed here are 5 T cell receptor beta chains from one sample, sequenced in a study of human T cells and chemical hapten exposure. Using its own MiXCR run on the RACE reads, TCRdb lists one record per CDR3 protein. The sample includes some 84,000 distinct CDR3 sequences, 7.5% to 9.5% seen only once; the top ten take 2.5% to 3%. Indicated time point: pre-sensitization, week 0. Sample treatment: therapeutic diphenylcyclopropenone sensitization with weekly scalp DPC. This sample comprised whole blood, obtained in connection with sensitization to the hapten diphenylcyclopropenone (DPC). Receptors originate from a middle-aged man with alopecia areata. Some clones in this sample may be carry-over from other donors' samples.

This clonotype was recorded at least ten times. This sequence joins TRBV10-3 and TRBJ2-5; D ambiguous. Trimming cost V 10 bases and J 2 bases, with 14 bases left between them. The CDR3 has 13 residues. Germline CDR1 ENHRY, CDR2 SYGVKD. Here the CDR3 DNA reads TGTGCCAGCAGGCCCCTACTTCAAGAGACCCAGTACTTC. Its translation: CASRPLLQETQYF.

This clonotype was recorded a few times. The chain recombines TRBV24-1 with TRBJ1-5; 7 bases align to TRBD1. The germline V gene encodes CDR1 KGHDR and CDR2 SFDVKD. After removal of 3 bases from V and 1 base from J, the junction contained 5 bases not matched to a gene. This CDR3 is built from 16 residues. For the CDR3, the DNA is TGTGCCACCAGTGATACCCGGGACAGAAGCAATCAGCCCCAGCATTTT. It codes for CATSDTRDRSNQPQHF.

This clonotype occurred many times. The gene calls are TRBV28 and TRBJ2-7; 7 bases map to TRBD1. Germline V gene data show CDR1 as MDHEN and CDR2 as SYDVKM. With 6 bases clipped from V and 4 bases from J, the junction kept 9 bases outside the gene matches. CDR3 length equals 14 residues. The CDR3 nucleotides are TGTGCCAGCAGCAATCCGGGACAGCATTACGAGCAGTACTTC. It codes for CASSNPGQHYEQYF. The complete variable domain, with remaining parts taken from reference TRBV28 and TRBJ2-7, reads DVKVTQSSRYLVKRTGEKVFLECVQDMDHENMFWYRQDPGLGLRLIYFSYDVKMKEKGDIPEGYSVSREKKERFSLILESASTNQTSMYLCASSNPGQHYEQYFGPGTRLTVT.

The chain has TRBV27 and TRBJ2-5; 8 bases line up with TRBD1. Germline CDR1 MNHEY, CDR2 SMNVEV (reference sequence). This CDR3 is 16 amino acids long. The ends lost 4 bases at V and 1 base at J; junction bases unmatched: 8. The DNA of the CDR3 is TGTGCCAGCAGTTATGCAGGGGGCGCCGCCCAAGAGACCCAGTACTTC. Translated: CASSYAGGAAQETQYF.

The J gene is TRBJ2-7, the V gene TRBV30; 7 nucleotides agree with TRBD1. CDR3 length: 14 residues. Trimming took 3 bases from V and 6 from J; bases not matched to a gene: 11. Germline CDR1 reads GTSNPN; CDR2 reads SVGIG (reference sequence). The DNA for the CDR3 is TGTGCCTGGAGCCTTACTAGGGGGCGATCCGAGCAGTACTTC. The encoded protein is CAWSLTRGRSEQYF.